This T cell receptor (beta chain) was identified during a study of vaccination and CD4 T cells after COVID-19. Note on this clonotype: Its antigen is still unknown.

Indicated treatment: roughly ten-day PBMC culture with coronavirus spike peptide pools or control peptides (ViraFEST assay). ViraFEST grew antigen-specific T cells using peptide pools, then sequenced TCRs. The Oncomine TCR Beta short-read assay sequenced DNA from cultured CD4+ T cells. TCRdb recomputed calls from the PCR reads with MiXCR, one row per CDR3 protein. The profile shows some 9,300 distinct CDR3 sequences, roughly 64% of them singletons. Trimming shortened V by 1 base and J by 4 bases, and 15 bases separated the two germline ends. There are 16 residues in the CDR3. Germline CDR1 and CDR2: SGHTA and FQGTGA.

Sequenced input: CD4+ T cells from blood, cultured in vitro. This sequence originates from a human donor who had recovered from COVID-19. This chain links TRBV7-3 with TRBJ2-3, with D perhaps matching TRBD2 (5 bases). The chain's CDR3 is CASSLNSPGSPDTQYF. Written as DNA, the CDR3 is TGTGCCAGCAGCTTAAACTCCCCGGGATCCCCAGATACGCAGTATTTT.